A selection of T cell receptor beta chains follows, all from one sample in a study of blood T cells in healthy people across ages. From the 5' RACE reads, TCRdb called clonotypes with MiXCR, one entry per CDR3 protein. The sample includes about 780,000 distinct CDR3 sequences, about half of them seen just once. The sequenced sample was blood. These receptors were taken from a man at least 80 years old in good health. Both conserved end residues are part of each CDR3. The D gene is left open where the match is weak. The listing skips clone size in some rows; elsewhere it reads once, few, many or a size class.

D,size,V,J,DNA,CDR3
-,-,TRBV5-1,TRBJ1-1,TGCGCCTGCAGCTCAGGAGGGAACATGAACACTGAAGCTTTCTTT,CACSSGGNMNTEAFF
TRBD2,-,TRBV29-1,TRBJ2-3,TGCAGCGTAGAGACTAGCGGCAACACAGATACGCAGTATTTT,CSVETSGNTDTQYF
-,many,TRBV12-3/TRBV12-4,TRBJ2-3,TGTGCCAGCAGCCAAAGGATCGGCCGCACAGATACGCAGTATTTT,CASSQRIGRTDTQYF
TRBD2,-,TRBV7-3,TRBJ2-1,TGTGCCAGCAGCCGTCGGGAGGGTTACAATGAGCAGTTCTTC,CASSRREGYNEQFF
TRBD2,-,TRBV20-1,TRBJ2-1,TGCAGTGCTACCGGGACTAGCGGGGTTGGTGAGCAGTTCTTC,CSATGTSGVGEQFF
-,-,TRBV5-1,TRBJ2-7,TGCGCCAGCTGCCCACAGGGACTCTACAATGAGCAGTACTTC,CASCPQGLYNEQYF
-,-,TRBV9,TRBJ2-3,TGTGCCAGCAGCGCCCATGGACTCTCAAGCACAGATACGCAGTATTTT,CASSAHGLSSTDTQYF
TRBD1,many,TRBV11-3,TRBJ2-7,TGTGCCAGCAGCCAGCCGGGACAGAGAGCTTACGAGCAGTACTTC,CASSQPGQRAYEQYF
TRBD2,few,TRBV27,TRBJ2-5,TGTGCCAGCAGTTTATGGGCTAGCGGCCAAGAGACCCAGTACTTC,CASSLWASGQETQYF
-,few,TRBV12-3/TRBV12-4,TRBJ2-1,TGTGCCAGCAGGCGGGACGTTGGACGCTACAATGAGCAGTTCTTC,CASRRDVGRYNEQFF
-,-,TRBV12-3/TRBV12-4,TRBJ2-3,TGTGCCAGCAGTTCCTTGAGGCTCGGCGCAGATGTGCAGTATTTT,CASSSLRLGADVQYF
TRBD2,-,TRBV5-6,TRBJ2-7,TGTGCCAGCAGCTTGGCTTCCGGGACTAGCGGCATCCACGAGCAGTACTTC,CASSLASGTSGIHEQYF
TRBD2,-,TRBV28,TRBJ2-1,TGTGCCAGCAGTTTATCTTGGAGTTGGGCTAGCGGTTACAATGAGCAGTTCTTC,CASSLSWSWASGYNEQFF
TRBD1,-,TRBV28,TRBJ1-2,TGTGCCAGCAGTTTATCCGAAGCGGACAGGGCTGGCTACACCTTC,CASSLSEADRAGYTF
TRBD2,few,TRBV3-1,TRBJ2-5,TGTGCCAGCAGCCAAATACCAGGACTAGCGGGATCGGCCCAGTACTTC,CASSQIPGLAGSAQYF
TRBD1,once,TRBV20-1,TRBJ2-1,TGCAGTGCTATCCGGACAGGGGGCCGCGGTGAGCAGTTCTTC,CSAIRTGGRGEQFF
TRBD2,-,TRBV2,TRBJ2-7,TGTGCCAGCAGTGGGGCGGGAGGCAACGAGCAGTACTTC,CASSGAGGNEQYF
-,once,TRBV5-6,TRBJ2-7,TGTGCCAGCAGCGAGCCGGGACGGACGAGATCCTACGAGCAGTACTTC,CASSEPGRTRSYEQYF
TRBD2,-,TRBV12-3/TRBV12-4,TRBJ2-1,TGTGCCAGCAGCCACAATCGGGAGGTGTTTTCCTACAATGAGCAGTTCTTC,CASSHNREVFSYNEQFF
TRBD2,-,TRBV11-1,TRBJ2-7,TGTGCCAGCAGCTTAAGGGCGTTCATAGCGGGAGCGAACTACGAGCAGTACTTC,CASSLRAFIAGANYEQYF
TRBD2,-,TRBV7-9,TRBJ2-2,TGTGCCAGCAGCTTACAGGTAGCGGGAAGTGACACCGGGGAGCTGTTTTTT,CASSLQVAGSDTGELFF
TRBD2,-,TRBV27,TRBJ2-1,TGTGCCAGCAGTCCGGGACTAGCGGGAGTTGGAAACAATGAGCAGTTCTTC,CASSPGLAGVGNNEQFF
-,-,TRBV5-1,TRBJ2-7,TGCGCCAGCAGCTTGGGGCCAAGCGACGAGCAGTACTTC,CASSLGPSDEQYF
TRBD2,-,TRBV29-1,TRBJ2-5,TGCAGCGTTGAACAGTTTGGCCTAGCGGGAGGAGAGACCCAGTACTTC,CSVEQFGLAGGETQYF
-,-,TRBV20-1,TRBJ2-1,TGCAGTGCTACAAGTTCGAATGAGCCGTTCTTC,CSATSSNEPFF
-,few,TRBV20-1,TRBJ2-1,TGCAGTGCTAGAGTAAGCCGCACCCACAATGAGCAGTTCTTC,CSARVSRTHNEQFF
-,many,TRBV7-2,TRBJ2-1,TGTGCCAGCAGCTTGCGGCAGGGGTACAATGAGCAGTTCTTC,CASSLRQGYNEQFF
-,-,TRBV5-1,TRBJ2-3,TGCGCCAGCAGCTTGGATCCAGCGACATCCACAGATACGCAGTATTTT,CASSLDPATSTDTQYF